This record concerns one T cell receptor beta chain sequence. The CDR3 covers 15 residues. V shed 4 bases, J shed 6 bases, and the junction held 7 bases outside the gene matches. Germline lookup yields CDR1 SNHLY and CDR2 FYNNEI. The data are from a study of shared clonotypes between healthy human individuals. Profiling relied on immunoSEQ multiplex PCR, and the TCRdb table lists in-frame clones only, not all of them. The repertoire holds some 450,000 clones, with approximately 80% as singletons. The chain recombines TRBV2 with TRBJ2-3, with 10 positions matching TRBD2. The TCR sequence derives from a woman aged 35 to 49 in good health. Some clones in this sample may be carry-over from other donors' samples. The sample comprised PBMCs. CDR3 nucleotides: TGTGCCAGCAGTGCACTAGCGGGACAATTGGATACGCAGTATTTT. Its protein is CASSALAGQLDTQYF.